This TCR beta chain was recorded in a study of blood T cell repertoires in COVID-19. Method: immunoSEQ multiplex PCR; TCRdb's copy keeps in-frame clones and lacks some. The sample has over 75,000 clones, approximately 91% seen once; the top ten hold 2.9%. The germline CDR1 and CDR2 sequences are MNHEY and SMNVEV (reference sequence). Trimming left V 6 bases short and J 0 bases short, with 18 bases between. CDR3 size: 16 residues. The gene calls are TRBV27 and TRBJ2-7, with a weak D call TRBD2 (6 bases). The sample taken for sequencing was peripheral blood. This TCR was recovered from a woman older than 75 with acute or convalescent COVID-19. The CDR3 reads CASSPGTGRSSYEQYF. The CDR3 nucleotides are TGTGCCAGCAGCCCCGGGACCGGGAGAAGCTCCTACGAGCAGTACTTC.